Following are 26 T cell receptor beta chains from one sample sequenced in a study of a mutant IDH1 vaccine in newly diagnosed glioma. Stated time point: week 5, during vaccination. It was 300 ug of mutant IDH1 20-mer peptide that made up each vaccine dose, given with topical imiquimod. No antigen is known for these receptors. The table came from immunoSEQ multiplex PCR; TCRdb's copy has only in-frame clones and leaves some out. The sample carries 50,000 or so clones, roughly 73% recorded once. The sample was PBMCs, taken from a glioma patient whose treatment included an IDH1 peptide vaccine. Receptors were obtained from a woman aged 40 to 49 with glioma.

The chain joins TRBV7-9 to TRBJ1-2, with D unresolved. There are 15 residues in the CDR3. Germline V gives CDR1 SEHNR, CDR2 FQNEAQ (reference sequence). V lost 2 bases and J 2 bases, leaving 12 bases between the germline ends. CDR3 nucleotide sequence: TGTGCCAGCAGCTTAAACCTCCTCGGGAACTATGGCTACACCTTC. Translating gives CASSLNLLGNYGYTF.

DNA for the CDR3: TGTGCCAGCAGTGAAGATTCAGTGTGGGGCCAGTACTTC. Protein sequence: CASSEDSVWGQYF. The V call is TRBV2, the J call TRBJ2-5, with no clear D. Germline loops: CDR1 SNHLY, CDR2 FYNNEI. Trimming left V 1 base short and J 10 bases short, with 13 bases between. The CDR3 extends over 13 amino acids.

In its sample, this clone was seen once. The chain recombines TRBV20-1 with TRBJ2-7, with D uncertain. From germline, CDR1 is DFQATT and CDR2 SNEGSKA (reference sequence). This CDR3 is built from 10 residues. The CDR3 DNA follows: TGCAGCGCCCCACTTGGCGAGCAGTACTTC. This translates into CSAPLGEQYF.

The chain couples TRBV7-8 to TRBJ2-1, with D uncertain. This CDR3 has 13 amino acids. V lost 0 bases to trimming and J lost 3 bases, with 3 bases between them. Germline assignment: CDR1 SGHVS and CDR2 FQNEAQ. CDR3 coding DNA: TGTGCCAGCAGCTTAGCGATCTACAATGAGCAGTTCTTC. Translation: CASSLAIYNEQFF.

This chain connects TRBV6-1 to TRBJ1-3, with D unresolved. CDR1 and CDR2 (germline): MNHNS, SASEGT. The length of the CDR3 is 13 residues. Trimming removed 11 bases from V and 2 bases from J, with 13 bases in between. The CDR3 DNA sequence: TGTGCCGGGAGGGCAGTAACTGGAAACACCATATATTTT. This gives the protein CAGRAVTGNTIYF.

The chain is built from TRBV20-1 and TRBJ1-1; 7 bases agree with TRBD1. Per the germline V gene, CDR1 is DFQATT and CDR2 is SNEGSKA (reference sequence). Trimming took 4 bases from V and 11 from J; bases not matched to a gene: 7. CDR3 length equals 11 residues. CDR3: CSANKGAVAFF. DNA for the CDR3: TGCAGTGCTAACAAGGGGGCGGTCGCTTTCTTT.

The V call is TRBV4-1, the J call TRBJ1-1; D unclear. The CDR3 loop spans 13 amino acids. Germline loops: CDR1 MGHRA, CDR2 YSYEKL. Trimming left V 0 bases short and J 6 bases short, with 8 bases between. DNA for the CDR3: TGCGCCAGCAGCCAAGATTCGTGGGCTGAAGCTTTCTTT. Translated: CASSQDSWAEAFF.

The CDR3 nucleotides read TGTGCCAGCAGTTCGGCAGGGTCGTCCTACAATGAGCAGTTCTTC. This sequence encodes CASSSAGSSYNEQFF. J is TRBJ2-1 and V is TRBV9, with TRBD1 as a possible D gene (5 bases). Trimming shortened V by 5 bases and J by 1 base, and 13 bases separated the two germline ends. This CDR3 has 15 residues. CDR1 is SGDLS and CDR2 is YYNGEE in the germline V gene.

V is TRBV7-2 and J is TRBJ1-3, with a tentative D call TRBD1 (5 bases). Deletions cut 6 bases from V and 2 bases from J, with 11 bases between. The CDR3 spans 14 residues. CDR1 and CDR2 (germline): SGHTA, FQGNSA. CDR3 loop: CASSLGTPGNTIYF. In DNA form, the CDR3 reads TGTGCCAGCAGTTTGGGGACTCCTGGAAACACCATATATTTT. Combining the CDR3 with reference TRBV7-2 and TRBJ1-3 gives the whole variable domain GAGVSQSPSNKVTEKGKDVELRCDPISGHTALYWYRQSLGQGLEFLIYFQGNSAPDKSGLPSDRFSAERTGGSVSTLTIQRTQQEDSAVYLCASSLGTPGNTIYFGEGSWLTVV.

This clone was observed a single time. The chain links TRBV4-1 to TRBJ2-7; D is unclear. The germline V gene has CDR1 MGHRA and CDR2 YSYEKL. The CDR3 runs to 13 residues. Trimming left V 0 bases short and J 5 bases short, with 8 bases between. The CDR3 loop is CASSQEYGNEQYF. CDR3 sequence (DNA): TGCGCCAGCAGCCAAGAGTATGGTAACGAGCAGTACTTC.

This chain connects TRBV10-2 to TRBJ2-2, with 9 nucleotides matching TRBD1. The CDR3 covers 16 residues. The germline CDR1 and CDR2 sequences are WSHSY and SAAADI. The V segment lost 7 bases and the J segment 6 bases; nucleotides outside the gene matches: 12. Here the CDR3 reads CASIPWGTGFAGELFF. As DNA, the CDR3 is TGCGCCAGCATCCCTTGGGGGACAGGGTTCGCCGGGGAGCTGTTTTTT.

The chain couples TRBV30 to TRBJ1-5; D gene uncertain. Trimming stripped 2 bases from V and 7 bases from J, with 12 bases between. This CDR3 has 13 residues. Germline V gene lookup returns CDR1 GTSNPN and CDR2 SVGIG (reference sequence). The CDR3 nucleotides are TGTGCCTGGAGTAGGCACGACGGGCAGCCCCAGCATTTT. It specifies CAWSRHDGQPQHF.

The CDR3 region is CASLYISGNTIYF. The DNA for the CDR3 is TGTGCCAGCCTCTATATCTCTGGAAACACCATATATTTT. The chain combines TRBV6-6 with TRBJ1-3; no reliable D call. The germline V gene has CDR1 MNHNY and CDR2 SVGAGI (reference sequence). The ends were cut back, 8 bases at V and 0 bases at J, with 8 bases in the middle. CDR3 length: 13 residues.

The chain has TRBV5-1 and TRBJ1-3; no clear D gene. V was pared by 4 bases and J by 0 bases, with 8 bases between. This CDR3 region has 14 residues. Per germline, CDR1 SGHRS and CDR2 YFSETQ. CDR3 DNA: TGCGCCAGCAGCCTATCTTCCTCTGGAAACACCATATATTTT. This sequence encodes CASSLSSSGNTIYF.

The rearrangement joins TRBV27 to TRBJ2-2; the D is unclear. From germline, CDR1 is MNHEY and CDR2 SMNVEV (reference sequence). The CDR3 loop spans 12 amino acids. V lost 2 bases and J lost 6, with 4 bases in between. CDR3 DNA sequence: TGTGCCAGCAGTTTAACGGCCGGGGAGCTGTTTTTT. Protein product: CASSLTAGELFF.

The chain employs TRBV9 and TRBJ2-2; D is ambiguous. The CDR3 is made up of 13 amino acids. Trimming pared 1 base from V and 3 bases from J, leaving 4 bases between. In germline, CDR1 is SGDLS, CDR2 YYNGEE. Here the CDR3 reads CASSVQYTGELFF. The CDR3 region has the DNA TGTGCCAGCAGCGTACAGTACACCGGGGAGCTGTTTTTT.

This sequence joins TRBV19 and TRBJ1-6; D is uncertain. This CDR3 contains 12 residues. With 9 bases removed from V and 4 bases from J, the gap between germline ends came to 7 bases. In germline, CDR1 is LNHDA, CDR2 SQIVND (reference sequence). The CDR3 DNA reads as TGTGCCAGCAGCCTTTATAATTCACCCCTCCACTTT. Translating it yields CASSLYNSPLHF.

This clone has only one observation. V usage is TRBV7-9 and J usage is TRBJ1-1; no firm D call. V lost 5 bases, J lost 1 base, and 5 bases lay in between. The CDR3 has 12 amino acids. Per germline, CDR1 SEHNR and CDR2 FQNEAQ (reference sequence). The CDR3 DNA reads TGTGCCAGCAGCCCAAAGAACACTGAAGCTTTCTTT. It yields the protein CASSPKNTEAFF.

Of note for this clone: One junction end disagrees with the germline gene, perhaps due to a read error. The V call is TRBV18, the J call TRBJ1-1; D perhaps matches TRBD1 (5 bases). This CDR3 is 17 amino acids long. Germline V gene lookup returns CDR1 KGHSH and CDR2 LQKENI. In nucleotides, the CDR3 is TGTGCCAGCACACCGAAGGGAGGGGCGCAGCTGAACACTGAAGCTTTCTTT. It encodes CASTPKGGAQLNTEAFF. Based on the CDR3 plus reference TRBV18 and TRBJ1-1, the full variable domain is NAGVMQNPRHLVRRRGQEARLRCSPMKGHSHVYWYRQLPEEGLKFMVYLQKENIIDESGMPKERFSAEFPKEGPSILRIQQVVRGDSAAYFCASTPKGGAQLNTEAFFGQGTRLTVV.

The chain has TRBV5-1 and TRBJ1-1; possibly TRBD1 for D (5 bases). The CDR3 covers 13 residues. V lost 6 bases and J 1 base, leaving 10 bases between the germline ends. Looked up from germline, CDR1 is SGHRS and CDR2 is YFSETQ. The CDR3 DNA reads TGCGCCAGCACCCAGGACACGAACACTGAAGCTTTCTTT. This encodes CASTQDTNTEAFF.

About this clone itself: At one boundary the junction diverges from the germline segment, which might be a read error. The gene calls are TRBV7-9 and TRBJ2-4, with a possible D match to TRBD2 (5 bases). This CDR3 comprises 14 residues. CDR1 is SEHNR, CDR2 FQNEAQ, per germline (reference sequence). The CDR3 protein is CASSLGAIGLTLHF. The CDR3 region has the DNA TGTGCCAGCAGCTTAGGCGCGATTGGACTGACACTACACTTC.

V is TRBV30 and J is TRBJ2-6, with D tentatively TRBD1 (6 bases). V was shortened by 5 bases and J by 1 base, with 12 bases between the two germline ends. The CDR3 contains 15 residues. Germline CDR1 and CDR2: GTSNPN and SVGIG (reference sequence). The CDR3 region has the DNA TGTGCCTGGGGCCGAGGGGGATCTGGGGCCAACGTCCTGACTTTC. This encodes CAWGRGGSGANVLTF.

This sequence joins TRBV30 and TRBJ1-1; possibly TRBD1 for D (5 bases). Germline CDR1 is GTSNPN and CDR2 is SVGIG (reference sequence). The CDR3 totals 15 residues. Trimming shortened V by 4 bases and J by 5 bases, and 20 bases separated the two germline ends. The CDR3 here is CAWTPGTLTWTEAFF. Written as DNA, the CDR3 is TGTGCCTGGACCCCCGGGACCCTCACATGGACTGAAGCTTTCTTT.

V is TRBV5-1 and J is TRBJ1-4, with D uncertain. Trimming removed 0 bases from V and 3 bases from J, with 9 bases in between. Germline V lookup: CDR1 SGHRS, CDR2 YFSETQ. This CDR3 is 15 amino acids long. The CDR3 sequence is CASSLAPGSNEKLFF. The CDR3 DNA follows: TGCGCCAGCAGCTTGGCCCCGGGCTCTAATGAAAAACTGTTTTTT.

This chain links TRBV5-1 with TRBJ2-3, with D tentatively TRBD2 (7 bases). This CDR3 has 16 amino acids. Trimming pared 1 base from V and 1 base from J, leaving 13 bases between. The germline V gene encodes CDR1 SGHRS and CDR2 YFSETQ. The CDR3 reads CASSLLGGGGTDTQYF. The CDR3 nucleotides are TGCGCCAGCAGCTTGTTAGGAGGGGGGGGCACAGATACGCAGTATTTT.

The V and J genes are TRBV2 and TRBJ2-2, with D hard to call. From germline, CDR1 is SNHLY and CDR2 FYNNEI. V lost 3 bases, J lost 5 bases, and 7 bases lay in between. The CDR3 extends over 13 amino acids. The chain's CDR3 is CASSDPRTGELFF. The CDR3 bases are TGTGCCAGCAGTGACCCCCGTACCGGGGAGCTGTTTTTT. The entire variable domain, with the rest obtained from reference TRBV2 and TRBJ2-2, is as follows: EPEVTQTPSHQVTQMGQEVILRCVPISNHLYFYWYRQILGQKVEFLVSFYNNEISEKSEIFDDQFSVERPDGSNFTLKIRSTKLEDSAMYFCASSDPRTGELFFGEGSRLTVL.